A single sample gave rise to the 2 T cell receptor beta chains below, sequenced in a study of Ad26.COV2.S vaccination and SARS-CoV-2 variants. The protocol was immunoSEQ multiplex PCR, while the TCRdb copy is restricted to in-frame clones and leaves out a portion. This sample has hundreds of thousands of clones; about nine tenths occur once, and the top ten carry around 3.6%. Treatment of the sample: 19 received Ad26.COV2.S at low or high dose, single or two shots; about 5 received placebo; per-sample allocation not given. It was on day 63 after the first vaccine or placebo injection that samples were taken. The source material was peripheral blood, sampled in a trial of Ad26.COV2.S vaccine versus placebo. The receptor source for this set is a person between 18 and 59 years old who received the Ad26.COV2.S COVID-19 vaccine or a placebo.

The chain links TRBV6-1 to TRBJ2-1; no clear D. V was cut by 2 bases and J by 6 bases, with 8 bases left in between. The CDR3 consists of 13 residues. Per the germline V gene, CDR1 is MNHNS and CDR2 is SASEGT. The CDR3 bases are TGTGCCAGCAGTGAAAGGGTTTTCAATGAGCAGTTCTTC. It codes for CASSERVFNEQFF.

This sequence joins TRBV19 and TRBJ1-2, with TRBD1 identical over 7 bases. The V gene end was trimmed by 3 bases and the J gene end by 1 base; junction bases not matched to a gene: 5. This CDR3 is built from 15 residues. CDR1 and CDR2 (germline): LNHDA, SQIVND (reference sequence). The CDR3 DNA reads TGTGCCAGTAGTATCCCCAGGGGGAGTAACTATGGCTACACCTTC. It encodes CASSIPRGSNYGYTF.